These 19 T cell receptor beta chains originate from one sample sequenced in a study of blood T cells in healthy people across ages. Together with a sample-barcoded 5' primer, a J-beta primer mix was included in a second PCR lasting about 6 to 11 cycles. TCRdb reprocessed the 5' RACE reads with MiXCR, giving one entry per CDR3 protein. Altogether roughly 700,000 distinct CDR3 sequences are present, 45% to 50% being singletons, with the ten largest covering 25% to 35%. Sequencing was performed on blood. The source of these receptors is a woman aged 60-70 years in good health.

A few counts support this clonotype. This chain uses TRBV6-5 with TRBJ2-1, with 10 nucleotides matching TRBD1. Germline V gene sequence: CDR1 MNHEY, CDR2 SVGAGI. V was pared by 0 bases and J by 10 bases, with 6 bases of the junction left unmatched. The CDR3 sequence is 15 residues long. The CDR3: CASSYSGQGSWEQFF. In DNA, the CDR3 is TGTGCCAGCAGTTACTCGGGACAGGGGAGTTGGGAGCAGTTCTTC.

About this clonotype itself: One junction end does not reproduce the germline sequence, and a read error may be involved. The chain has TRBV4-3 and TRBJ2-1; 10 positions match TRBD1. The germline V gene encodes CDR1 LGHNA and CDR2 YSLEER. The CDR3 length is 15 residues. CDR3 residues: CAGSQEGQGLSEQFF. CDR3 coding DNA: TGCGCCGGCAGCCAAGAGGGACAGGGGCTAAGTGAGCAGTTCTTC.

The chain uses TRBV7-6 and TRBJ2-3; D possibly uses TRBD1 or TRBD2 (5 bases each). Germline CDR1 is SGHVS and CDR2 is FNYEAQ. This CDR3 is 17 amino acids long. V lost 5 bases and J lost 8, with 26 bases in between. The CDR3 DNA is TGTGCCAGCAGCCTAGACCATCCCGGGACGGCGGCGGGTACGCAGTATTTT. This gives the protein CASSLDHPGTAAGTQYF.

The rearrangement links TRBV20-1 to TRBJ2-7; 9 bases fit TRBD1. Germline V lookup: CDR1 DFQATT, CDR2 SNEGSKA (reference sequence). This CDR3 is 13 amino acids long. After removal of 5 bases from V and 4 bases from J, the junction contained 6 bases not matched to a gene. CDR3 coding DNA: TGCAGTGCTCCTAGGACAGGGGAGTACGAGCAGTACTTC. It codes for CSAPRTGEYEQYF.

This clonotype was counted only a few times. V usage is TRBV4-1 and J usage is TRBJ2-1, with 7 bases identical to TRBD1. The CDR3 length is 14 residues. Germline CDR1 is MGHRA and CDR2 is YSYEKL. V was clipped by 3 bases and J by 8 bases; unmatched bases: 7. CDR3 DNA sequence: TGCGCCAGCAGCCAGGGGACAGTCAGTGATGAGCAGTTCTTC. It yields the protein CASSQGTVSDEQFF.

This rearrangement joins TRBV6-5 to TRBJ2-5; D ambiguous. Trimming shortened V by 0 bases and J by 11 bases, and 13 bases separated the two germline ends. CDR3 length: 13 amino acids. CDR1 and CDR2 (germline): MNHEY, SVGAGI. CDR3 nucleotides: TGTGCCAGCAGTTACTCGGGTTTCCAGGAACAGTACTTC. Encoded protein: CASSYSGFQEQYF.

This clonotype was counted many times. J is TRBJ1-2 and V is TRBV28; D remains ambiguous. Trimming removed 6 bases from V and 2 bases from J, with 4 bases in between. CDR1 and CDR2 (germline): MDHEN, SYDVKM. This CDR3 region has 11 residues. CDR3 bases: TGTGCCAGCAGCCGGAACTATGGCTACACCTTC. As protein: CASSRNYGYTF.

This clonotype was seen only a few times. This rearrangement joins TRBV20-1 to TRBJ2-3; TRBD2 matches 7 bases. The CDR3 loop spans 12 amino acids. V lost 6 bases to trimming and J lost 10 bases; unmatched junction nucleotides: 10. Germline values: CDR1 DFQATT, CDR2 SNEGSKA (reference sequence). CDR3 bases: TGCAGTGCGGAGCGGGGCCCTGAGGCGCAGTATTTT. This sequence encodes CSAERGPEAQYF.

The rearrangement joins TRBV5-1 to TRBJ2-1, with 12 bases lining up with TRBD2. Germline CDR1 reads SGHRS; CDR2 reads YFSETQ. The CDR3 extends over 15 amino acids. V lost 7 bases to trimming and J lost 2 bases; unmatched junction nucleotides: 4. CDR3 in amino acids: CASSSGRVTYNEQFF. Here the CDR3 DNA reads TGCGCCAGCTCTAGCGGGAGGGTGACCTACAATGAGCAGTTCTTC.

The chain combines TRBV5-4 with TRBJ2-4, with D possibly called TRBD1 or TRBD2 (5 bases each). From germline, CDR1 is SGHNT and CDR2 YYREEE (reference sequence). V dropped 4 bases and J dropped 13 bases, with 18 bases sitting between them. The CDR3 is 13 residues long. The CDR3 here is CASSLSGTSEQYF. CDR3 bases: TGTGCCAGCAGCCTATCCGGGACGTCTGAGCAGTACTTC.

The V and J genes are TRBV29-1 and TRBJ2-5; TRBD2 agrees at 7 bases. Germline V lookup: CDR1 SQVTM, CDR2 ANQGSEA. The CDR3 totals 14 residues. V lost 4 bases and J lost 5; bases outside the gene matches: 10. The CDR3 DNA sequence: TGCAGCGTTGTCGCGGGGAGGGAAGGGGAGACCCAGTACTTC. This gives the protein CSVVAGREGETQYF.

The V gene is TRBV6-2 or TRBV6-3, the J gene TRBJ2-7, with 7 bases identical to TRBD2. This CDR3 spans 16 amino acids. V was pared by 2 bases and J by 2 bases, with 9 bases of the junction left unmatched. The germline CDR1 and CDR2 sequences are MNHEY and SVGEGT. CDR3: CASSYRPSGTPYEQYF. For the CDR3, the DNA is TGTGCCAGCAGTTACCGACCTAGCGGTACCCCCTACGAGCAGTACTTC.

The rearrangement uses TRBV20-1 and TRBJ1-4, with 7 bases that match TRBD1. CDR1 and CDR2 (germline): DFQATT, SNEGSKA (reference sequence). This CDR3 is built from 13 residues. V lost 3 bases and J lost 8; bases outside the gene matches: 6. As DNA, the CDR3 is TGCAGTGCTAGCGGGGCAGGGGGGGAAAAACTGTTTTTT. Protein: CSASGAGGEKLFF.

This clonotype was seen at least ten times. The genes are TRBV7-2 and TRBJ2-7; D remains ambiguous. This CDR3 comprises 13 residues. The germline V gene encodes CDR1 SGHTA and CDR2 FQGNSA. V was shortened by 3 bases and J by 2 bases, with 8 bases between the two germline ends. The CDR3 nucleotides are TGTGCCAGCAGCTTTAGAACAGCCTACGAGCAGTACTTC. It codes for CASSFRTAYEQYF.

This chain connects TRBV11-2 to TRBJ1-2, with a tentative D call TRBD1 (5 bases). Per the germline V gene, CDR1 is SGHAT and CDR2 is FQNNGV. V lost 1 base to trimming and J lost 7 bases, with 10 bases between them. This CDR3 has 13 amino acids. This chain's CDR3 is CASSLAGFGGYTF. DNA of the CDR3: TGTGCCAGCAGCTTAGCAGGGTTTGGTGGCTACACCTTC. Full variable domain (missing parts from reference TRBV11-2 and TRBJ1-2): EAGVAQSPRYKIIEKRQSVAFWCNPISGHATLYWYQQILGQGPKLLIQFQNNGVVDDSQLPKDRFSAERLKGVDSTLKIQPAKLEDSAVYLCASSLAGFGGYTFGSGTRLTVV.

In its sample, this clonotype was seen a few times. The chain employs TRBV2 and TRBJ1-5; 10 bases fit TRBD1. Looked up from germline, CDR1 is SNHLY and CDR2 is FYNNEI. The V gene end was trimmed by 6 bases and the J gene end by 0 bases; junction bases not matched to a gene: 2. The CDR3 has 15 amino acids. For the CDR3, the DNA is TGTGCCAGCAGGGACAGGGGGTATAGCAATCAGCCCCAGCATTTT. Translating gives CASRDRGYSNQPQHF. The whole variable domain, remainder taken from reference TRBV2 and TRBJ1-5, is EPEVTQTPSHQVTQMGQEVILRCVPISNHLYFYWYRQILGQKVEFLVSFYNNEISEKSEIFDDQFSVERPDGSNFTLKIRSTKLEDSAMYFCASRDRGYSNQPQHFGDGTRLSIL.

The genes are TRBV20-1 and TRBJ2-1, with 9 nucleotides matching TRBD2. The DNA end is more similar to TRBJ2-7, so the J call may be wrong. CDR1 DFQATT and CDR2 SNEGSKA come from the germline V gene (reference sequence). CDR3 length equals 19 residues. The DNA for the CDR3 is TGCAGTGCTAGAACTCCGGGACTAGCAGAGAGGGGTTCCTACAATGAGCAGTACTTC. Translating it yields CSARTPGLAERGSYNEQYF.

The chain links TRBV7-6 to TRBJ1-1; D call uncertain. The length of the CDR3 is 14 residues. V lost 3 bases and J 1 base, leaving 9 bases between the germline ends. Germline V gene data show CDR1 as SGHVS and CDR2 as FNYEAQ. The CDR3 protein is CASSFAEANTEAFF. The CDR3 DNA sequence: TGTGCCAGCAGCTTTGCAGAGGCGAACACTGAAGCTTTCTTT. The variable domain in full, completed from reference TRBV7-6 and TRBJ1-1, reads GAGVSQSPRYKVTKRGQDVALRCDPISGHVSLYWYRQALGQGPEFLTYFNYEAQQDKSGLPNDRFSAERPEGSISTLTIQRTEQRDSAMYRCASSFAEANTEAFFGQGTRLTVV.

The chain has TRBV3-1 and TRBJ2-5, with TRBD1 as a possible D gene (6 bases). Germline CDR1 and CDR2: LGHDT and YNNKEL (reference sequence). CDR3 length: 11 residues. V dropped 6 bases and J dropped 13 bases, with 15 bases sitting between them. CDR3 sequence: CASRAADSMYF. In nucleotides, the CDR3 is TGTGCCAGCAGAGCCGCGGACAGCATGTACTTC.